This is a list of T cell receptor beta chains from one sample in a study of blood T cell repertoires in COVID-19. Libraries were prepared by immunoSEQ multiplex PCR; TCRdb keeps only in-frame clonotypes and omits some of them. Here the sample spans a few hundred thousand clones, more than 70% being singletons. Source material: peripheral blood. These TCRs come from a woman between 50 and 59 years old with acute or convalescent COVID-19. The CDR3 runs from the conserved cysteine through the conserved F or W.

TRBJ2-6 17 TRBV7-3 CASSPRQGAGGANVLTF
TRBJ1-5 15 TRBV25-1 CASRPGTGSNQPQHF
TRBJ2-2 17 TRBV7-2 CASSLVRTSGRSGELFF
TRBJ2-1 16 TRBV5-1 CASSLDGSRSYNEQFF
TRBJ1-4 14 TRBV24-1 CATSERGGDEKLFF
TRBJ2-3 13 TRBV6-5 CASSPGEADTQYF
TRBJ2-5 14 TRBV7-2 CASSSHGEGETQYF
TRBJ2-1 16 TRBV5-1 CASSPWGQGVYNEQFF
TRBJ2-2 14 TRBV9 CASRSGGWTGELFF
TRBJ1-2 12 TRBV10-3 CAISGGGLGYTF
TRBJ1-6 12 TRBV24-1 CATSISNSPLHF
TRBJ2-1 14 TRBV4-3 CASSQLGLTNEQFF
TRBJ2-7 14 TRBV6-5 CASDTGAATYEQYF
TRBJ2-2 15 TRBV7-3 CASSDFGPNTGELFF
TRBJ2-5 13 TRBV11-3 CASSPQGAETQYF
TRBJ2-7 11 TRBV30 CAWSVRVEQYF
TRBJ2-3 14 TRBV9 CASTRLADTDTQYF
TRBJ2-2 17 TRBV28 CASSLWGAGGNTGELFF
TRBJ2-7 14 TRBV2 CASSEQGQAGEQYF
TRBJ2-4 14 TRBV24-1 CATRGTTTKNIQYF
TRBJ2-3 16 TRBV27 CASSGGLAGLTYTQYF
TRBJ1-1 14 TRBV11-2 CASSLGRDRTEAFF
TRBJ1-2 14 TRBV5-1 CASSLGGGTYGYTF
TRBJ1-3 17 TRBV28 CASSFLTGQDSGNTIYF
TRBJ2-1 16 TRBV5-1 CASSLDTGTGGNEQFF
TRBJ1-4 11 TRBV20-1 CSARADEKLFF
TRBJ1-3 12 TRBV2 CASRREGNTIYF
TRBJ1-4 14 TRBV19 CASSFRQGGEKLFF
TRBJ1-2 18 TRBV9 CASSVLDPREGPSYGYTF
TRBJ2-1 16 TRBV27 CASSRDTGGFGREQFF
TRBJ2-7 16 TRBV7-2 CASSSLGTSGSYEQYF
TRBJ2-1 16 TRBV7-2 CASSLRGTGTYNEQFF
TRBJ1-1 14 TRBV10-3 CAISDGTAGLEAFF
TRBJ2-1 15 TRBV7-3 CASSPGQGAHNEQFF
TRBJ2-7 14 TRBV19 CASSTAGGFYEQYF
TRBJ2-7 17 TRBV5-6 CASSRPGTSGTSYEQYF
TRBJ2-1 13 TRBV4-3 CASSHPNRYEQFF
TRBJ2-2 16 TRBV6-2/TRBV6-3 CASTPRGGSGTGELFF
TRBJ1-5 19 TRBV29-1 CSVILGQGVALGSNQPQHF
TRBJ1-1 15 TRBV19 CASSPGTYMNTEAFF
TRBJ2-7 11 TRBV12-3/TRBV12-4 CASSLRVEQYF
TRBJ1-3 18 TRBV7-2 CASSLIGRGAAIGNTIYF
TRBJ2-7 13 TRBV29-1 CSDTTGGAREQYF
TRBJ1-4 11 TRBV20-1 CSAEGGEKLFF
TRBJ2-5 13 TRBV2 CASSESVQETQYF
TRBJ2-3 17 TRBV4-3 CASSQDYRNGRADTQYF
TRBJ1-4 15 TRBV7-3 CASSLRDRGGEKLFF
TRBJ2-7 18 TRBV28 CASIPPLAGAAEIREQYF
TRBJ1-5 17 TRBV28 CAICDREVSYSNQPQHF
TRBJ1-6 15 TRBV6-5 CASSSPGTGHSPLHF
TRBJ2-1 17 TRBV7-3 CASSLDLGTGSYNEQFF
TRBJ2-7 13 TRBV30 CAWSVQGSYEQYF
TRBJ2-2 15 TRBV18 CASSLGLAGTGELFF